This entry describes one TCR beta chain. The sample originates from a study of shared clonotypes between healthy human individuals. This table comes from immunoSEQ multiplex PCR, and its TCRdb copy is limited to in-frame clones, with some not included. The data contain 1.5 million to 1.9 million clones, 98% of them singletons. J gave up 4 bases and V 6 bases, and 9 bases lay outside the gene matches. From germline, CDR1 is MNHEY and CDR2 SMNVEV (reference sequence). This CDR3 region has 15 residues. The origin of this receptor is a young man in good health. The chain employs TRBV27 and TRBJ2-1; TRBD1 agrees at 7 bases. Specimen: naive CD4+ T cells sorted from blood. Regarding subset: CD45RA+ positively selected. The CDR3 coding sequence is TGTGCCAGCAGGTATGGGGACAGAAAATACAATGAGCAGTTCTTC. Amino acid sequence: CASRYGDRKYNEQFF.